Shown below are 18 T cell receptor beta chains from a single sample sequenced in a study of T cell responses to AZD1222 COVID-19 vaccine. Clones were sequenced by immunoSEQ multiplex PCR, and TCRdb holds only the in-frame ones, with some missing. Here the sample spans over 150,000 clones, about 88% being singletons. The source was peripheral blood, collected on day 0 of AZD1222 vaccination. The receptors originated from an adult in good health.

This clone has just one count. The CDR3 spells CATSDSAGLSKTQYF. CDR3 DNA: TGTGCCACCAGTGATAGCGCAGGGCTTTCGAAGACCCAGTACTTC. This chain joins TRBV24-1 and TRBJ2-5; perhaps TRBD1 as D (5 bases). The CDR3 spans 15 residues. Deletions cut 3 bases from V and 6 bases from J, with 16 bases between. CDR1 and CDR2 from the germline V gene are KGHDR and SFDVKD.

The chain couples TRBV11-2 to TRBJ2-7; D may be TRBD1 (5 bases). The germline V and J ends were trimmed by 2 bases and 0 bases, with 11 bases remaining between them. CDR3 length: 15 residues. Germline V CDR1 and CDR2: SGHAT, FQNNGV. For the CDR3, the DNA is TGTGCCAGCAGCTTAAAGGGGCCCCTCTCCTACGAGCAGTACTTC. This translates into CASSLKGPLSYEQYF.

The rearrangement joins TRBV9 to TRBJ2-1, with a possible D match to TRBD1 (6 bases). Per the germline V gene, CDR1 is SGDLS and CDR2 is YYNGEE. Trimming removed 0 bases at V and 5 bases at J, with 15 bases between. This CDR3 spans 16 amino acids. In DNA form, the CDR3 reads TGTGCCAGCAGCGTAGACCCCAGGGGTAGGGACAATGAGCAGTTCTTC. The encoded protein is CASSVDPRGRDNEQFF.

The V and J genes are TRBV5-1 and TRBJ2-1; the D gene is possibly TRBD2 (6 bases). Germline V gives CDR1 SGHRS, CDR2 YFSETQ. V gave up 4 bases and J gave up 5 bases, with 19 bases separating them. The CDR3 totals 16 residues. The CDR3 nucleotides are TGCGCCAGCAGCCCCGGGGGTGGGACTGGTCACAATGAGCAGTTCTTC. Translating gives CASSPGGGTGHNEQFF.

This clone was counted a few times. The J gene is TRBJ1-2, the V gene TRBV5-1; D perhaps matches TRBD1 (5 bases). V lost 0 bases and J lost 7, with 13 bases in between. This CDR3 has 14 amino acids. Germline CDR1 is SGHRS and CDR2 is YFSETQ. CDR3 coding DNA: TGCGCCAGCAGCTTGGTGGATGGGGGTGGTGGCTACACCTTC. Residues: CASSLVDGGGGYTF.

This rearrangement joins TRBV28 to TRBJ1-2; 7 positions match TRBD1. With 6 bases clipped from V and 3 bases from J, the junction kept 1 base outside the gene matches. The CDR3 spans 12 residues. Germline CDR1 is MDHEN and CDR2 is SYDVKM. CDR3 coding DNA: TGTGCCAGCAGGACAGGGCACTATGGCTACACCTTC. It encodes CASRTGHYGYTF.

This chain joins TRBV29-1 and TRBJ1-1; 7 bases match TRBD1. This CDR3 has 12 residues. Germline CDR1 reads SQVTM; CDR2 reads ANQGSEA. The V gene end was trimmed by 6 bases and the J gene end by 3 bases; junction bases not matched to a gene: 4. The CDR3 sequence is CSVRGGDTEAFF. Here the CDR3 DNA reads TGCAGCGTCAGGGGGGGGGACACTGAAGCTTTCTTT.

The CDR3 loop is CASMQGVDTQYF. The CDR3, as DNA: TGTGCCAGCATGCAGGGCGTGGATACGCAGTATTTT. The rearrangement links TRBV25-1 to TRBJ2-3, with TRBD1 as a possible D gene (5 bases). V shed 7 bases and J shed 6 bases, with 11 bases lying between them. This CDR3 is 12 amino acids long. Germline lookup yields CDR1 MGHDK and CDR2 SYGVNS. Full variable domain (remainder filled in from reference TRBV25-1 and TRBJ2-3): EADIYQTPRYLVIGTGKKITLECSQTMGHDKMYWYQQDPGMELHLIHYSYGVNSTEKGDLSSESTVSRIRTEHFPLTLESARPSHTSQYLCASMQGVDTQYFGPGTRLTVL.

The chain combines TRBV21-1 with TRBJ1-2; TRBD1, the D gene given by the table, was not confirmed from the DNA. TRBV21-1 is a pseudogene. The CDR3 extends over 15 amino acids. CDR3 DNA sequence: TGTGCCAGCAGCAAATCGAAAGGGGAAGAGTATGGCTACACCTTC. It codes for CASSKSKGEEYGYTF.

The CDR3 nucleotides are TGTGCCAGCAGCTCCCAAAAACGGGACAGGGGTGGCGAGCAGTACTTC. This gives the protein CASSSQKRDRGGEQYF. The chain employs TRBV7-2 and TRBJ2-7; TRBD1 matches 10 bases. Germline CDR1 and CDR2: SGHTA and FQGNSA. V dropped 4 bases and J dropped 6; count of bases not matched to a gene: 12. The CDR3 length is 16 residues.

This chain joins TRBV28 and TRBJ1-1; TRBD1 matches 8 bases. J lost 3 bases, V lost 6 bases, and 15 bases had no gene match. The germline V gene has CDR1 MDHEN and CDR2 SYDVKM. CDR3 length: 17 residues. CDR3 nucleotides: TGTGCCAGCAGACAAACTTCAGGGGGCGCATGGGACACTGAAGCTTTCTTT. Amino acid sequence: CASRQTSGGAWDTEAFF. The entire variable domain, with the rest obtained from reference TRBV28 and TRBJ1-1, is as follows: DVKVTQSSRYLVKRTGEKVFLECVQDMDHENMFWYRQDPGLGLRLIYFSYDVKMKEKGDIPEGYSVSREKKERFSLILESASTNQTSMYLCASRQTSGGAWDTEAFFGQGTRLTVV.

Written as DNA, the CDR3 is TGTGCCAGCAGTTACTCCACAGGGGGAGGAGGCTACACCTTC. It is translated as CASSYSTGGGGYTF. This chain links TRBV6-2 or TRBV6-3 with TRBJ1-2; 8 nucleotides agree with TRBD1. The CDR3 is made up of 14 amino acids. V was clipped by 0 bases and J by 8 bases; unmatched bases: 5. Germline CDR1 and CDR2: MNHEY and SVGEGT.

As for this clone: At one end, the junction sequence differs from germline, possibly due to a read error. V usage is TRBV6-2 or TRBV6-3 and J usage is TRBJ1-4; D is ambiguous. Germline loops: CDR1 MNHEY, CDR2 SVGEGT. This CDR3 contains 13 residues. The CDR3 protein is CASSLQLDLIRAF. CDR3 nucleotides: TGTGCCAGCAGTCTCCAGCTGGACCTAATTAGAGCTTTT.

The chain combines TRBV4-1 with TRBJ1-4; D gene uncertain. Germline-derived CDR1 and CDR2 are MGHRA and YSYEKL. CDR3 length: 14 amino acids. V lost 0 bases and J lost 6, with 8 bases in between. The CDR3 coding sequence is TGCGCCAGCAGCCAAGACCCCGGGGATGAAAAACTGTTTTTT. Protein sequence: CASSQDPGDEKLFF.

For the CDR3, the DNA is TGTGCCAGCAGCCCCGGGACTAGCGGGAGTCCCGTAATACAAGAGACCCAGTACTTC. This codes for CASSPGTSGSPVIQETQYF. V usage is TRBV7-2 and J usage is TRBJ2-5; 14 bases are a match to TRBD2. J gave up 2 bases and V 5 bases, and 13 bases lay outside the gene matches. Per germline, CDR1 SGHTA and CDR2 FQGNSA. This CDR3 is 19 amino acids long. The full variable domain, in which reference TRBV7-2 and TRBJ2-5 provide the parts outside the CDR3, is GAGVSQSPSNKVTEKGKDVELRCDPISGHTALYWYRQSLGQGLEFLIYFQGNSAPDKSGLPSDRFSAERTGGSVSTLTIQRTQQEDSAVYLCASSPGTSGSPVIQETQYFGPGTRLLVL.

The rearrangement uses TRBV4-1 and TRBJ2-1; the D call may be TRBD1 or TRBD2 (5 bases each). The germline CDR1 and CDR2 sequences are MGHRA and YSYEKL. V lost 6 bases and J 8 bases, leaving 11 bases between the germline ends. The CDR3 loop spans 12 amino acids. This CDR3 reads CASSQRGDEQFF. The CDR3 DNA reads TGCGCCAGCAGTCAGAGGGGTGATGAGCAGTTCTTC.

V gene TRBV5-1 combines with J gene TRBJ1-1, with D unresolved. CDR3 size: 12 residues. Germline values: CDR1 SGHRS, CDR2 YFSETQ. Trimming removed 4 bases at V and 4 bases at J, with 8 bases between. The CDR3 coding sequence is TGCGCCAGCAGCATAGGACCCACTGAAGCTTTCTTT. Translating gives CASSIGPTEAFF.

This chain uses TRBV6-5 with TRBJ1-1, with D unresolved. The CDR3 loop spans 13 amino acids. Per germline, CDR1 MNHEY and CDR2 SVGAGI. Trimming took off 6 bases at V and 4 bases at J, with 12 bases between the two ends. CDR3 bases: TGTGCCAGCAGCTACCTGCTTGGCACTGAAGCTTTCTTT. Encoded protein: CASSYLLGTEAFF.